The 18 T cell receptor beta chains presented below share a single source sample, sequenced in a study of T cell responses to AZD1222 COVID-19 vaccine. The method was immunoSEQ multiplex PCR; TCRdb's version includes in-frame clones alone and lacks a portion of them. The data show 95,000 to 110,000 clones, with approximately 89% seen just once and roughly 21% held by the top ten. The source was peripheral blood, collected on day 0 of AZD1222 vaccination. These receptor sequences come from an adult in good health.

V and J are TRBV7-2 and TRBJ2-1; 13 bases are a match to TRBD2. The CDR3 loop spans 15 amino acids. V dropped 5 bases and J dropped 8; count of bases not matched to a gene: 6. CDR1 is SGHTA and CDR2 is FQGNSA in the germline V gene. Written as DNA, the CDR3 is TGTGCCAGCAGCCCTGGACTAGCGGGGGTATATGAGCAGTTCTTC. Protein: CASSPGLAGVYEQFF.

The rearrangement joins TRBV19 to TRBJ1-5; TRBD1 aligns across 7 bases. After removal of 6 bases from V and 1 base from J, the junction contained 6 bases not matched to a gene. The CDR3 loop spans 15 amino acids. The germline CDR1 and CDR2 sequences are LNHDA and SQIVND (reference sequence). In DNA, the CDR3 is TGTGCCAGTAGGCGGAAACAGGGGAGCAATCAGCCCCAGCATTTT. Translating it yields CASRRKQGSNQPQHF.

The chain uses TRBV29-1 and TRBJ1-1, with D perhaps TRBD1 (5 bases). From germline, CDR1 is SQVTM and CDR2 ANQGSEA. V was cut by 4 bases and J by 6 bases, with 15 bases left in between. The length of the CDR3 is 13 residues. The CDR3 DNA sequence: TGCAGCGTTGGGCGAAGCGGGGGGGCTGAAGCTTTCTTT. Its protein is CSVGRSGGAEAFF.

The chain's CDR3 is CASSPGGTWIVEQFF. The CDR3 coding sequence is TGTGCCAGCAGTCCAGGTGGGACGTGGATTGTTGAGCAGTTCTTC. This chain links TRBV6-2 or TRBV6-3 with TRBJ2-1; D is perhaps TRBD1 or TRBD2 (5 bases each). Germline assignment: CDR1 MNHEY and CDR2 SVGEGT. V was pared by 5 bases and J by 9 bases, with 20 bases between. The CDR3 sequence is 15 residues long.

This clone was seen just once. This rearrangement joins TRBV19 to TRBJ2-7; 9 bases line up with TRBD1. Germline-derived CDR1 and CDR2 are LNHDA and SQIVND (reference sequence). Trimming took 1 base from V and 3 from J; bases not matched to a gene: 4. CDR3 length: 15 residues. The CDR3 loop is CASSIGDRGYYEQYF. The CDR3 DNA follows: TGTGCCAGTAGTATAGGCGACAGGGGGTACTACGAGCAGTACTTC.

Here the CDR3 DNA reads TGCAGCGCCAGGGGAGTGGTAGGCACTGAAGCTTTCTTT. Its translation is CSARGVVGTEAFF. The V call is TRBV29-1, the J call TRBJ1-1, with D tentatively TRBD1 (6 bases). Trimming left V 7 bases short and J 4 bases short, with 16 bases between. The CDR3 covers 13 residues. Germline V gene lookup returns CDR1 SQVTM and CDR2 ANQGSEA.

The chain has TRBV3-1 (or the pseudogene TRBV3-2) and TRBJ1-4, with 8 bases aligning to TRBD1. This CDR3 has 16 residues. Per germline, CDR1 LGHDT and CDR2 YNNKEL (reference sequence). V lost 0 bases, J lost 7 bases, and 7 bases stayed unmatched. For the CDR3, the DNA is TGTGCCAGCAGCCAAGAGATACAGGGGGGCCGTGAAAAACTGTTTTTT. It codes for CASSQEIQGGREKLFF.

This chain uses TRBV10-1 with TRBJ2-3; 7 nucleotides match TRBD1. This CDR3 comprises 15 residues. V lost 5 bases and J lost 0; bases outside the gene matches: 5. The germline CDR1 and CDR2 sequences are WNHNN and SYGVQD (reference sequence). CDR3 residues: CASSPDRASTDTQYF. The CDR3 DNA is TGCGCCAGCAGTCCTGACAGGGCTAGCACAGATACGCAGTATTTT.

The chain uses TRBV19 and TRBJ2-1, with TRBD1 matching over 8 bases. The CDR3 loop spans 13 amino acids. With 5 bases clipped from V and 7 bases from J, the junction kept 4 bases outside the gene matches. Germline V CDR1 and CDR2: LNHDA, SQIVND (reference sequence). The CDR3 spells CASSLRTGNEQFF. CDR3 bases: TGTGCCAGTAGTCTTAGGACAGGGAATGAGCAGTTCTTC.

The genes are TRBV4-3 and TRBJ1-1; D gene uncertain. Per the germline V gene, CDR1 is LGHNA and CDR2 is YSLEER. V lost 0 bases, J lost 0 bases, and 5 bases lay in between. This CDR3 is 14 amino acids long. The CDR3 reads CASSQDQMNTEAFF. DNA for the CDR3: TGCGCCAGCAGCCAAGATCAGATGAACACTGAAGCTTTCTTT.

The V and J genes are TRBV24-1 and TRBJ1-5, with D maybe TRBD1 (5 bases). CDR3 size: 13 residues. Trimming stripped 9 bases from V and 5 bases from J, with 13 bases between. Germline V gene sequence: CDR1 KGHDR, CDR2 SFDVKD. This CDR3 reads CATAPGQDQPQHF. CDR3 DNA sequence: TGTGCCACCGCCCCTGGACAAGATCAGCCCCAGCATTTT.

V and J are TRBV3-1 (or the pseudogene TRBV3-2) and TRBJ1-5; D unclear. CDR3 length equals 14 residues. Germline assignment: CDR1 LGHDT and CDR2 YNNKEL (reference sequence). V shed 3 bases and J shed 1 base, with 7 bases lying between them. The CDR3 DNA is TGTGCCAGCAGCCAGGGGATGAGCAATCAGCCCCAGCATTTT. The encoded protein is CASSQGMSNQPQHF.

This chain connects TRBV11-1 to TRBJ1-4, with TRBD1 as a possible D gene (6 bases). Germline CDR1 and CDR2: SGHAT and FQDESV (reference sequence). V was trimmed by 2 bases and J by 8 bases, leaving 6 bases between them. CDR3 size: 12 residues. This CDR3 is CASSLTGEKLFF. The CDR3 region has the DNA TGTGCCAGCAGCTTAACAGGGGAAAAACTGTTTTTT.

The V and J genes are TRBV2 and TRBJ1-4; TRBD1 is a possible D gene (6 bases). Per germline, CDR1 SNHLY and CDR2 FYNNEI. CDR3 length: 16 residues. V lost 6 bases and J lost 0, with 14 bases in between. The CDR3 DNA follows: TGTGCCAGCAGAAACAGGGACTGGGCAACTAATGAAAAACTGTTTTTT. Amino acids: CASRNRDWATNEKLFF. Together with reference TRBV2 and TRBJ1-4, the CDR3 gives the full variable domain: EPEVTQTPSHQVTQMGQEVILRCVPISNHLYFYWYRQILGQKVEFLVSFYNNEISEKSEIFDDQFSVERPDGSNFTLKIRSTKLEDSAMYFCASRNRDWATNEKLFFGSGTQLSVL.

The gene calls are TRBV5-4 and TRBJ1-1; TRBD1 agrees at 8 bases. The CDR3 totals 15 residues. J lost 7 bases, V lost 0 bases, and 8 bases had no gene match. Germline V gene lookup returns CDR1 SGHNT and CDR2 YYREEE (reference sequence). The CDR3 loop is CASSLVNRGQDEAFF. The CDR3 DNA sequence: TGTGCCAGCAGCTTGGTAAACAGGGGACAGGATGAAGCTTTCTTT.

This rearrangement joins TRBV7-3 to TRBJ1-1, with D possibly TRBD1 on 5 matching bases. The germline gives CDR1 SGHTA, CDR2 FQGTGA. V was pared by 3 bases and J by 3 bases, with 11 bases between. The CDR3 loop spans 14 amino acids. The DNA for the CDR3 is TGTGCCAGCAGCTTGCGGCAGGGAGACACTGAAGCTTTCTTT. Translated: CASSLRQGDTEAFF.

The chain employs TRBV12-2 and TRBJ1-6; the table's D call of TRBD1 was not tested on the DNA. TRBV12-2 is tagged as a pseudogene. The CDR3 extends over 17 amino acids. In DNA form, the CDR3 reads TGTGCAAGTCGCCCACCGGGACACCCCTCTGATAATTCACCCCTCCACTTT. The encoded protein is CASRPPGHPSDNSPLHF.

This clone was counted a few times. The chain employs TRBV18 and TRBJ2-6; D possibly corresponds to TRBD2 (6 bases). The V and J ends lost 6 bases and 3 bases respectively, with 18 bases between them. The CDR3 is made up of 17 amino acids. The V gene's germline CDR1 is KGHSH and CDR2 LQKENI. In DNA form, the CDR3 reads TGTGCCAGCTCCCCCGTGGACCAGGGAGGTGGGGCCAACGTCCTGACTTTC. It specifies CASSPVDQGGGANVLTF.